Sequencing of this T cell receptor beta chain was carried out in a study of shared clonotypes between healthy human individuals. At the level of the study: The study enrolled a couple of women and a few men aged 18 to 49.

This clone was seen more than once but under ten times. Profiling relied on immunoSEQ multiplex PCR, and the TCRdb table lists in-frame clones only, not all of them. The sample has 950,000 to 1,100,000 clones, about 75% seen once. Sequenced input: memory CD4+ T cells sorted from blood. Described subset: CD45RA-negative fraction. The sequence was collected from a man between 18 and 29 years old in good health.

The CDR3 DNA is TGTGCCAGCCAAACCGTTGGCGGGAACGTCTACGAGCAGTACTTC. Its translation: CASQTVGGNVYEQYF. The genes are TRBV19 and TRBJ2-7; D is possibly TRBD2 (6 bases). The CDR3 runs 15 residues. In germline, CDR1 is LNHDA, CDR2 SQIVND (reference sequence). V shed 9 bases and J shed 3 bases, with 21 bases lying between them.